Here is one TCR beta chain with its context. V lost 4 bases and J 0 bases, leaving 13 bases between the germline ends. This CDR3 contains 15 residues. The V gene's germline CDR1 is SGDLS and CDR2 YYNGEE. A single record per CDR3 protein comes from TCRdb applying MiXCR to the RACE reads. The table shows tens of thousands of distinct CDR3 sequences, with about 9.3% occurring only once. These data originate in a study of human T cells and chemical hapten exposure. Study details: Patch tests containing 0.01% DPC, applied to the upper back, were read at 6 days.

The time point: pre-sensitization, week 0. Treatment specified: therapeutic diphenylcyclopropenone sensitization with weekly scalp DPC. The total RNA was obtained from whole blood that was not fractionated. The donor pool consisted of alopecia patients aged 18 to 70 years, considered suitable for DPC. This sequence joins TRBV9 and TRBJ2-5; TRBD1 is a possible D gene (6 bases). The material sequenced was whole blood, taken in connection with sensitization to the hapten diphenylcyclopropenone (DPC). The receptor comes from a man aged 45 to 65 with alopecia areata. Some clones in this sample may be carry-over from other donors' samples. Here the CDR3 reads CASSLSGHHQETQYF. The CDR3 DNA is TGTGCCAGCAGCTTATCGGGACACCACCAAGAGACCCAGTACTTC.